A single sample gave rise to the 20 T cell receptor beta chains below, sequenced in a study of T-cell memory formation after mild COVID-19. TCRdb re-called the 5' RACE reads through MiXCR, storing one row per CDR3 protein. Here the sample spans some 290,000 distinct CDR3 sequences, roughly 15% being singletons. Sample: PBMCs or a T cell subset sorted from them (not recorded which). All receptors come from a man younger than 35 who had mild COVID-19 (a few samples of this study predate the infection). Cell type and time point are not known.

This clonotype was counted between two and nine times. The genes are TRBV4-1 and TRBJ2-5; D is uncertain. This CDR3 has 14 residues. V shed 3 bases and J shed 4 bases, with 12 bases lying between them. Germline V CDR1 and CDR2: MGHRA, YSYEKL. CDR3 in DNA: TGCGCCAGCAGCCAGCACCCGGGCAGAGAGACCCAGTACTTC. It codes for CASSQHPGRETQYF.

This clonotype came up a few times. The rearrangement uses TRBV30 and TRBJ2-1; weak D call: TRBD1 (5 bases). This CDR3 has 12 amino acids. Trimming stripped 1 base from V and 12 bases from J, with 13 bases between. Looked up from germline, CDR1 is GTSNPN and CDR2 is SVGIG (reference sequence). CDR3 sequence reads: CAWSARTNVQFF. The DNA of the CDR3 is TGTGCCTGGAGTGCGAGGACAAACGTGCAGTTCTTC.

CDR3 DNA: TGTGCCAGCAGTCCTTACCGGGGGGAGGAGACCCAGTACTTC. It translates to CASSPYRGEETQYF. The V call is TRBV6-5, the J call TRBJ2-5, with 7 bases that match TRBD2. Trimming took 5 bases from V and 5 from J; bases not matched to a gene: 8. The CDR3 spans 14 residues. Looked up from germline, CDR1 is MNHEY and CDR2 is SVGAGI.

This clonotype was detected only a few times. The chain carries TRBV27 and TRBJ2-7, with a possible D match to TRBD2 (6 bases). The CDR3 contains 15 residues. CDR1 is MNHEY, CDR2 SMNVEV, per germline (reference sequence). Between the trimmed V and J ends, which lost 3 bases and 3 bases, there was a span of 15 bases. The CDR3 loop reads CASSFRVEGFYEQYF. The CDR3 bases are TGTGCCAGCAGTTTTCGGGTGGAGGGTTTCTACGAGCAGTACTTC.

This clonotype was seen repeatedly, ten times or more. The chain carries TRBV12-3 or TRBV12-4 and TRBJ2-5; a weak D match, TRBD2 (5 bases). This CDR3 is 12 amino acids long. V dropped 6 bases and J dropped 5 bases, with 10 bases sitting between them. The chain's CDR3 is CASSPPGETQYF. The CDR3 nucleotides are TGTGCCAGCAGCCCGCCGGGGGAGACCCAGTACTTC.

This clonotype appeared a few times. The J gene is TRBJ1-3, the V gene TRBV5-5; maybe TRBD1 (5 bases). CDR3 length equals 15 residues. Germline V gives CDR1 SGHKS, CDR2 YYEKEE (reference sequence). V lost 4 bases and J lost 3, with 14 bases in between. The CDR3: CASSNGHGGGNTIYF. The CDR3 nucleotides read TGTGCCAGCAGCAACGGACACGGCGGTGGAAACACCATATATTTT. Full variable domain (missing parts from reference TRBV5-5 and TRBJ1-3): DAGVTQSPTHLIKTRGQQVTLRCSPISGHKSVSWYQQVLGQGPQFIFQYYEKEERGRGNFPDRFSARQFPNYSSELNVNALLLGDSALYLCASSNGHGGGNTIYFGEGSWLTVV.

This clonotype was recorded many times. The CDR3 here is CSARDRSGTSLYNEQFF. CDR3 nucleotide sequence: TGCAGTGCTAGAGATAGGTCGGGGACTAGTCTTTACAATGAGCAGTTCTTC. The V call is TRBV20-1, the J call TRBJ2-1, with 8 bases that match TRBD2. This CDR3 is built from 17 residues. Germline V gene lookup returns CDR1 DFQATT and CDR2 SNEGSKA (reference sequence). J gave up 4 bases and V 0 bases, and 11 bases lay outside the gene matches.

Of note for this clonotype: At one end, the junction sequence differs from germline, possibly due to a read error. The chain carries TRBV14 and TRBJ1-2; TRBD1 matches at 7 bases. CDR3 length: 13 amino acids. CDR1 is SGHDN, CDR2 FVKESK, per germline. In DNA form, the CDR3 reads TGTGCCATCAGCCAGACAGGGAACTATGGCTACACCTTC. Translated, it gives CAISQTGNYGYTF.

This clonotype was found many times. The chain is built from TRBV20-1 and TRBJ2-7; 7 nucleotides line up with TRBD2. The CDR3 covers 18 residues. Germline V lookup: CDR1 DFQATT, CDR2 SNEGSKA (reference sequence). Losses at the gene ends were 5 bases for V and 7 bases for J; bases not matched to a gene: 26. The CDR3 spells CSAPSRGIRSGAASEQYV. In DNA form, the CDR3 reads TGCAGTGCTCCTTCCCGCGGGATTCGCAGCGGGGCGGCCTCGGAGCAGTACGTC.

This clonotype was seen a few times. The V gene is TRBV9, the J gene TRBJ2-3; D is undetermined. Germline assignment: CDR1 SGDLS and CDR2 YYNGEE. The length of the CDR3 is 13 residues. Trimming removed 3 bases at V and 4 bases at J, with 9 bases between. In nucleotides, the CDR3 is TGTGCCAGCAGCGCCCCCTGGGCAGATACGCAGTATTTT. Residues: CASSAPWADTQYF.

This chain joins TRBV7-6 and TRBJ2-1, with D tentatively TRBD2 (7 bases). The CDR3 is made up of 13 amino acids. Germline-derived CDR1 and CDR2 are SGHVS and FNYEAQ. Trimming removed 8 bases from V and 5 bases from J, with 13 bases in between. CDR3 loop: CASHGGPNNEQFF. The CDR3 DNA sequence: TGTGCCAGCCACGGGGGGCCCAACAATGAGCAGTTCTTC.

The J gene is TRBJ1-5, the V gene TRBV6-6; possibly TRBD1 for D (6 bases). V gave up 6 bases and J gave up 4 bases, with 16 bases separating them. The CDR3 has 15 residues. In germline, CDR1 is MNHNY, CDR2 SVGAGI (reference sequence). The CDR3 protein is CASRQGRGVNQPQHF. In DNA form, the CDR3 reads TGTGCCAGCAGACAGGGTCGGGGGGTAAATCAGCCCCAGCATTTT.

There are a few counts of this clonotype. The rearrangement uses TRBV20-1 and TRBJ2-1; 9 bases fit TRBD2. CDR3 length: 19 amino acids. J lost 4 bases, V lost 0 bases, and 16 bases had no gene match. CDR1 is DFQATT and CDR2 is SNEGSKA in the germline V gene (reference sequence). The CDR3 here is CSARDPHVWKRGVYNEQFF. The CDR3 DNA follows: TGCAGTGCTAGAGACCCCCATGTGTGGAAGCGGGGGGTATACAATGAGCAGTTCTTC.

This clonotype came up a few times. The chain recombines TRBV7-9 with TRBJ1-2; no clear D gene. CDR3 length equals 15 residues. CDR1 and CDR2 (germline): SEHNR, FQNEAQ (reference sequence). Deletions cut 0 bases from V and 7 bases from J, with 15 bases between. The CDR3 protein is CASSLAGIKWVGYTF. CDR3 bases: TGTGCCAGCAGCTTAGCCGGGATAAAGTGGGTTGGCTACACCTTC.

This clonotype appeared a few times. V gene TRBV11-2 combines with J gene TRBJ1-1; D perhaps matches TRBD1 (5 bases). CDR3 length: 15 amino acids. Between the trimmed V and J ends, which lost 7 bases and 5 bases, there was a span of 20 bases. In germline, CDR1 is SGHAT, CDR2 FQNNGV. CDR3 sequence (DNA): TGTGCCAGCACACATACCAGGGAGGCGGGGACTGAAGCTTTCTTT. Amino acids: CASTHTREAGTEAFF.

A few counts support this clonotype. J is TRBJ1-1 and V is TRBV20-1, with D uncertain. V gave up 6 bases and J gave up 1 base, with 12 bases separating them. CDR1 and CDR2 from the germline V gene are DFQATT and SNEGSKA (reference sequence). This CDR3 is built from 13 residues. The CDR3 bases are TGCAGTGCACAATGGGAGGAGAACACTGAAGCTTTCTTT. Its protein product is CSAQWEENTEAFF.

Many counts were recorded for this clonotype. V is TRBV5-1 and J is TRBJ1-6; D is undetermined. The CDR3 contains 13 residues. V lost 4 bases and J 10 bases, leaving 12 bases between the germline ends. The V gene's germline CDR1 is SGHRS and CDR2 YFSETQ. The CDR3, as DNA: TGCGCCAGCAGCCTCGACTTGGGGTCACCCCTCCACTTT. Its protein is CASSLDLGSPLHF.

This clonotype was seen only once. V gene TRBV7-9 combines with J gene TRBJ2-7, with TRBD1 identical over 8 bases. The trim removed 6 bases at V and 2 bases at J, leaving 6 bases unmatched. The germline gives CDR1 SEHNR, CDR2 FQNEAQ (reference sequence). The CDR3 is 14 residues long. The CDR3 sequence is CASSSGQEPYEQYV. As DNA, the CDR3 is TGTGCCAGCAGTTCGGGACAGGAACCCTACGAGCAGTACGTC.

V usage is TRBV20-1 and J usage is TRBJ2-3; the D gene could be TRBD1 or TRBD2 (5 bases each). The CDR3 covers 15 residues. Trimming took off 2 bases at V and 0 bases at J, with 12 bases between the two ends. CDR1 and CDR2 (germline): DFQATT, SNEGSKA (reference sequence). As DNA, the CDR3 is TGCAGTGCTAGACTCCCGGGACGGAGCACAGATACGCAGTATTTT. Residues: CSARLPGRSTDTQYF.

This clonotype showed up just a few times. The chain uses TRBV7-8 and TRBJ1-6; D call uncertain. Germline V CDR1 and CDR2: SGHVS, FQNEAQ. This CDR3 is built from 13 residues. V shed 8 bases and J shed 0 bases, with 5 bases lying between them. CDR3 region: CASVGSYNSPLHF. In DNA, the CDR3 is TGTGCCAGCGTTGGCTCCTATAATTCACCCCTCCACTTT.